Sequencing of this T cell receptor (beta chain) was carried out in a study of OX40 agonist ivuxolimab in advanced cancers. Only in-frame clones appear in the TCRdb table, and some are missing; sequencing was by immunoSEQ multiplex PCR. The table lists roughly 60,000 clones, about 91% of them singletons. The sample here was CD4+ or CD8+ T cells sorted from blood, taken in a trial of the OX40 agonist ivuxolimab. This sequence was found in an adult with an advanced solid tumor such as melanoma, head and neck, liver or kidney cancer.

The CDR3 coding sequence is TGTGCCAGCAGCTTCCGACCAAGACAGGGGGTTTACGAGCAGTACTTC. The encoded protein is CASSFRPRQGVYEQYF. The chain uses TRBV7-2 and TRBJ2-7, with 9 bases identical to TRBD1. The CDR3 runs 16 residues. V was pared by 3 bases and J by 4 bases, with 10 bases of the junction left unmatched. Germline loops: CDR1 SGHTA, CDR2 FQGNSA.